This T cell receptor (beta chain) derives from a study of long-term antiretroviral therapy in people with HIV. Study-level points and caveats: Narrower CDR3 length ranges marked HIV repertoires relative to controls. Within the repertoire, clones expanded before ART were dominant at all time points.

immunoSEQ v3.0 was run at survey level. The repertoire was sequenced with immunoSEQ multiplex PCR; TCRdb's copy has only in-frame clones and lacks some. The data hold roughly 28,000 clones, with roughly 96% observed a single time. On this clone: Its target is not known.

Every donor contributed at least one pre-ART and at least two post-ART PBMC samples. Before they underwent DNA extraction, samples held about 1-10 million cryopreserved PBMC. The sequencing here drew on unsorted PBMCs, taken 5.3 years after starting antiretroviral therapy. The receptor's source is a man aged 25 to 40 with HIV.

The CDR3 bases are TGTGCCAGCAGCAAAGGAAGGGGACCTGGGGAGACCCAGTACTTC. This codes for CASSKGRGPGETQYF. V is TRBV21-1 and J is TRBJ2-5. TRBV21-1 is annotated as a pseudogene. The CDR3 contains 15 residues.